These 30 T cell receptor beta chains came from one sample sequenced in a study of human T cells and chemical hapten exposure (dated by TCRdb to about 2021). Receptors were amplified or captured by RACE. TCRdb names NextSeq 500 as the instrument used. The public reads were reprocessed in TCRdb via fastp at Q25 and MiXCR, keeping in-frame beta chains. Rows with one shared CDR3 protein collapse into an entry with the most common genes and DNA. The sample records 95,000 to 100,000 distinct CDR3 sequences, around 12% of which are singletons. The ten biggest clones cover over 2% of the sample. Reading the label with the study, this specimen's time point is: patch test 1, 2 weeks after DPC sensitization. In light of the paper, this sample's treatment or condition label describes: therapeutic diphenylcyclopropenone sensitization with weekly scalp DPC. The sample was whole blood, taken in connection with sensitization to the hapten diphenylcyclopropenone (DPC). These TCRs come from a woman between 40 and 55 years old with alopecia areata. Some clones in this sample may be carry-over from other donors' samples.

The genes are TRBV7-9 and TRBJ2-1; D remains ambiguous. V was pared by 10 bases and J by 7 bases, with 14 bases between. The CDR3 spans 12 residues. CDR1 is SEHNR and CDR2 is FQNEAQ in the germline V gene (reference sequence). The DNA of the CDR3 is TGTGCCATCACGCCTGGGCAAAATGAGCAGTTCTTC. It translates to CAITPGQNEQFF.

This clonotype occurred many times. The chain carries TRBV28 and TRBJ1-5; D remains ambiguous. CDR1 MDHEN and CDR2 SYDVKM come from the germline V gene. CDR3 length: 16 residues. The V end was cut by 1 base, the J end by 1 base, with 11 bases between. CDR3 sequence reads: CASSLFSVESNQPQHF. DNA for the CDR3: TGTGCCAGCAGTTTATTTTCGGTCGAAAGCAATCAGCCCCAGCATTTT.

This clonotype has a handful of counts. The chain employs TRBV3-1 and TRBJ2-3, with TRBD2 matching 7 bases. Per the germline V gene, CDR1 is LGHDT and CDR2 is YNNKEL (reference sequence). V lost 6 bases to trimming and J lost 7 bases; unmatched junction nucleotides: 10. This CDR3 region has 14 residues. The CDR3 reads CASRPTRGGNTQYF. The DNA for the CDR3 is TGTGCCAGCAGGCCTACAAGGGGAGGGAATACGCAGTATTTT.

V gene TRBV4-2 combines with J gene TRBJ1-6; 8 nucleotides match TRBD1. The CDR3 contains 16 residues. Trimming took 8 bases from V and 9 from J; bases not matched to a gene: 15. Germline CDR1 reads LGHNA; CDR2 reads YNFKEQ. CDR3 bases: TGTGCCAGCGGCTTGACAGGGGATGTCAGTAGTTCACCCCTCCACTTT. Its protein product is CASGLTGDVSSSPLHF.

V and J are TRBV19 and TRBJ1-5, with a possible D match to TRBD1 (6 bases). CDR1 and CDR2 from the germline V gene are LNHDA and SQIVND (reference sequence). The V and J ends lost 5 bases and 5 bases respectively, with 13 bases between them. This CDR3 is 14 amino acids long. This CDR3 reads CASSPLRGDQPQHF. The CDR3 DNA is TGTGCCAGTAGTCCCCTGAGGGGGGATCAGCCCCAGCATTTT.

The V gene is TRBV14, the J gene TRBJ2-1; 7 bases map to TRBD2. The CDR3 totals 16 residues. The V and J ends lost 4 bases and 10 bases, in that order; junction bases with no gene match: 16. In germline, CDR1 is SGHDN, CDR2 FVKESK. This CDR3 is CASSRSWGGVVWEQFF. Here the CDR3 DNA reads TGTGCCAGCAGCCGTAGTTGGGGGGGAGTAGTCTGGGAGCAGTTCTTC.

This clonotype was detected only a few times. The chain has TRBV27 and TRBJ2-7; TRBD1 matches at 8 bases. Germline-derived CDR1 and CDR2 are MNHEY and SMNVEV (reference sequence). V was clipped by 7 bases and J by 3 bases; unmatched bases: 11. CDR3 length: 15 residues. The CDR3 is CASIRRQGSFYEQYF. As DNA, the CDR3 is TGTGCCAGCATTCGAAGACAGGGGAGCTTCTACGAGCAGTACTTC.

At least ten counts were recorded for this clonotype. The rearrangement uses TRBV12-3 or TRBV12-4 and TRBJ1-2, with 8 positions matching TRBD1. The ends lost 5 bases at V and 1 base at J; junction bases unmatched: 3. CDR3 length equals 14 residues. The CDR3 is CASSRDRNNYGYTF. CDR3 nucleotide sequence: TGTGCCAGCAGTCGGGACAGGAATAACTATGGCTACACCTTC.

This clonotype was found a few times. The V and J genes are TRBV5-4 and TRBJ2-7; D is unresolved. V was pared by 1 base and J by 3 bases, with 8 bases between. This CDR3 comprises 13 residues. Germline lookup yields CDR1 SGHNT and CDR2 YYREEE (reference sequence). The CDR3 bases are TGTGCCAGCAGCTTGAGGGCAGGCTACGAGCAGTACTTC. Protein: CASSLRAGYEQYF.

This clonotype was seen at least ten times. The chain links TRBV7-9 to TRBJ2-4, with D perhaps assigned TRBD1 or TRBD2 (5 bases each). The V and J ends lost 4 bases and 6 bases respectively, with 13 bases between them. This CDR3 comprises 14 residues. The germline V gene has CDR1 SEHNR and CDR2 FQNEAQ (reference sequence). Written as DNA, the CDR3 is TGTGCCAGCAGCTGGGACGGAGGTATAAACATTCAGTACTTC. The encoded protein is CASSWDGGINIQYF.

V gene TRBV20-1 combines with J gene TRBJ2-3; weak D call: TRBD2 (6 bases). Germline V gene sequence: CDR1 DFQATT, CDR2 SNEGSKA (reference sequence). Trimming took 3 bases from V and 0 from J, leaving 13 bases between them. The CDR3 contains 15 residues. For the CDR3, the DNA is TGCAGTGCTAGCCTCCCGGGAGCGAGCACAGATACGCAGTATTTT. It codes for CSASLPGASTDTQYF.

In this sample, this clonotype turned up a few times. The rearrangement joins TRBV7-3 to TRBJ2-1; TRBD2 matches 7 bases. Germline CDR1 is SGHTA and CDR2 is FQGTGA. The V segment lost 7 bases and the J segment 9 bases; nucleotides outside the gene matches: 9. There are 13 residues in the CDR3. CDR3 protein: CASNSNPGGEQFF. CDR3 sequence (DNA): TGTGCCAGCAACTCAAACCCGGGGGGTGAGCAGTTCTTC.

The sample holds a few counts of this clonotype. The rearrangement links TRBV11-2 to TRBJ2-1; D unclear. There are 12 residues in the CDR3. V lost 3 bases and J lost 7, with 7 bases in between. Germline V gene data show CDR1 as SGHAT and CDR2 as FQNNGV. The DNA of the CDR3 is TGTGCCAGCAGCTTCCAACGGAATGAGCAGTTCTTC. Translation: CASSFQRNEQFF.

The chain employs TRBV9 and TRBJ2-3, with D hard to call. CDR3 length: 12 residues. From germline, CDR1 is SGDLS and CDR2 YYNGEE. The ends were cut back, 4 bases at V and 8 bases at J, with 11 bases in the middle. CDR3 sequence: CASSMPPGTQYF. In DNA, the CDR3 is TGTGCCAGCAGCATGCCGCCGGGTACGCAGTATTTT.

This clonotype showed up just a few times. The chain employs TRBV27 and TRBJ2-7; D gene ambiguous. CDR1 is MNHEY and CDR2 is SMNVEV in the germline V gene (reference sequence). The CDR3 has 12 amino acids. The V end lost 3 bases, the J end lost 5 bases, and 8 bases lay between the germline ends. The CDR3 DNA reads TGTGCCAGCAGTTTCCCGCGAGACGAGCAGTACTTC. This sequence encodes CASSFPRDEQYF.

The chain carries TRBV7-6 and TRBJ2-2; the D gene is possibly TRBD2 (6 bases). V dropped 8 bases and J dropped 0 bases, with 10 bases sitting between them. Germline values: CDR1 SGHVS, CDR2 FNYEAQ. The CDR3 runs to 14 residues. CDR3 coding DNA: TGTGCCAGCGCCGGACTATCGAACACCGGGGAGCTGTTTTTT. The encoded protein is CASAGLSNTGELFF.

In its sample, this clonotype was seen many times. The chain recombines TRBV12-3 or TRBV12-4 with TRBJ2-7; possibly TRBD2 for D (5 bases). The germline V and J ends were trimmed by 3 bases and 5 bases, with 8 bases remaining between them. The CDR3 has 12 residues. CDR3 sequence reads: CASSFFGDEQYF. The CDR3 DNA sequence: TGTGCCAGCAGTTTCTTCGGGGACGAGCAGTACTTC.

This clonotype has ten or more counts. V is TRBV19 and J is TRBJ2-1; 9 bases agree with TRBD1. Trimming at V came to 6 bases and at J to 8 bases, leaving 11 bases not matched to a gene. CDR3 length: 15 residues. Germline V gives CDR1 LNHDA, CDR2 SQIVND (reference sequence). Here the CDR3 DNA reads TGTGCCAGTAGCCCACAGGGGGCGAATATCTATGAGCAGTTCTTC. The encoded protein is CASSPQGANIYEQFF.

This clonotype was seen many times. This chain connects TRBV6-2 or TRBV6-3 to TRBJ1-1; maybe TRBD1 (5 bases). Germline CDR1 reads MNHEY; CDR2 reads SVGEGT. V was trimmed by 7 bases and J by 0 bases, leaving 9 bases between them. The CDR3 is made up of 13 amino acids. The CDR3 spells CASKGHMNTEAFF. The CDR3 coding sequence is TGTGCCAGCAAAGGACACATGAACACTGAAGCTTTCTTT.

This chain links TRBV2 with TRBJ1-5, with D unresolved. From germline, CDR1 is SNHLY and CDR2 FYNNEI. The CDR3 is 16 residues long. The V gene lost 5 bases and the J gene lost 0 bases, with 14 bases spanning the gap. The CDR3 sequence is CASSSPRGNSNQPQHF. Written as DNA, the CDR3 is TGTGCCAGCAGTTCGCCCCGGGGAAATAGCAATCAGCCCCAGCATTTT. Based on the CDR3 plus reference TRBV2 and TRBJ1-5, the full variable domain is EPEVTQTPSHQVTQMGQEVILRCVPISNHLYFYWYRQILGQKVEFLVSFYNNEISEKSEIFDDQFSVERPDGSNFTLKIRSTKLEDSAMYFCASSSPRGNSNQPQHFGDGTRLSIL.

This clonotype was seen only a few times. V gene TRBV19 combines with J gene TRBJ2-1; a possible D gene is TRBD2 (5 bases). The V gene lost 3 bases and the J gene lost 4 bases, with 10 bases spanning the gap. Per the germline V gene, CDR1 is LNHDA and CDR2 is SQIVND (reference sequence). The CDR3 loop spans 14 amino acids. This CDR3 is CASSMAGGYNEQFF. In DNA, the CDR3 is TGTGCCAGTAGTATGGCGGGCGGGTACAATGAGCAGTTCTTC.

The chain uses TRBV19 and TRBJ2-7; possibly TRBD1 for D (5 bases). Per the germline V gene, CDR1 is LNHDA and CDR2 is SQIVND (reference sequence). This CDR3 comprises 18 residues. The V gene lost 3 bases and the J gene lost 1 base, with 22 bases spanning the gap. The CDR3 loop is CASSIPSVGGHRSYEQYF. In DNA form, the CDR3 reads TGTGCCAGTAGTATTCCCAGCGTCGGCGGACACCGATCCTACGAGCAGTACTTC.

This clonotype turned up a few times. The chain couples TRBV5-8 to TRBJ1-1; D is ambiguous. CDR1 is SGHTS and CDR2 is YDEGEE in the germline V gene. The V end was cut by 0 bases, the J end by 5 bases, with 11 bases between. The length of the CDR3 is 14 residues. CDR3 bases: TGTGCCAGCAGCTTGGAAGGTATTGGTACTGAAGCTTTCTTT. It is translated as CASSLEGIGTEAFF. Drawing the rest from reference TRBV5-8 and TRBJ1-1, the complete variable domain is EAGVTQSPTHLIKTRGQQATLRCSPISGHTSVYWYQQALGLGLQFLLWYDEGEERNRGNFPPRFSGRQFPNYSSELNVNALELEDSALYLCASSLEGIGTEAFFGQGTRLTVV.

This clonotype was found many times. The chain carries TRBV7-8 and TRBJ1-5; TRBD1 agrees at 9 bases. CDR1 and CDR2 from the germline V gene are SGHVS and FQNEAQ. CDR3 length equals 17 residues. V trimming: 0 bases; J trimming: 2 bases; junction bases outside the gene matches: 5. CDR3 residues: CASSLALRTGGNQPQHF. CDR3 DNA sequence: TGTGCCAGCAGCTTAGCGTTACGGACAGGGGGCAATCAGCCCCAGCATTTT.

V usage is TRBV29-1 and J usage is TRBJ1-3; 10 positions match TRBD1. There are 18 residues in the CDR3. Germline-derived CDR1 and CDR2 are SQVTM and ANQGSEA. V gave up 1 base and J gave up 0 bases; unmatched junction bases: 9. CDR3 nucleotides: TGCAGCGTTGAAGGGGATTCCGGGACAGGGGACTCTGGAAACACCATATATTTT. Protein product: CSVEGDSGTGDSGNTIYF.

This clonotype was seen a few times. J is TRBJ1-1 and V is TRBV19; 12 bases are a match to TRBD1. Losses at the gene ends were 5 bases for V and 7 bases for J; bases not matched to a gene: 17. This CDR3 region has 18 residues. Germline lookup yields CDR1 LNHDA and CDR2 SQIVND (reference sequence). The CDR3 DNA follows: TGTGCCAGTAGTGCTATCCCGGGACAGGGGGCGCGAAGGTATGAAGCTTTCTTT. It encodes CASSAIPGQGARRYEAFF. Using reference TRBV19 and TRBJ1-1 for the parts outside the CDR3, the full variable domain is DGGITQSPKYLFRKEGQNVTLSCEQNLNHDAMYWYRQDPGQGLRLIYYSQIVNDFQKGDIAEGYSVSREKKESFPLTVTSAQKNPTAFYLCASSAIPGQGARRYEAFFGQGTRLTVV.

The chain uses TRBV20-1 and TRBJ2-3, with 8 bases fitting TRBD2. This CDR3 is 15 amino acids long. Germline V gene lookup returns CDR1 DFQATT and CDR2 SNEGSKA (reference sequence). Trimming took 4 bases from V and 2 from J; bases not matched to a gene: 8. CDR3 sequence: CSAIGSGSNTDTQYF. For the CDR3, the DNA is TGCAGTGCTATCGGGAGCGGGAGTAACACAGATACGCAGTATTTT.

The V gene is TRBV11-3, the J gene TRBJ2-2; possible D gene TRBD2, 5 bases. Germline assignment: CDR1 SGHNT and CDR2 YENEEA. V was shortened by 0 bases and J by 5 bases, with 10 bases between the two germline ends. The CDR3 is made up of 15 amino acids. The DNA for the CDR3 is TGTGCCAGCAGCTTAGAGACTATGGGAACCGGGGAGCTGTTTTTT. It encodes CASSLETMGTGELFF. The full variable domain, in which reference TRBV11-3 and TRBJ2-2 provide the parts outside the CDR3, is EAGVVQSPRYKIIEKKQPVAFWCNPISGHNTLYWYLQNLGQGPELLIRYENEEAVDDSQLPKDRFSAERLKGVDSTLKIQPAELGDSAVYLCASSLETMGTGELFFGEGSRLTVL.

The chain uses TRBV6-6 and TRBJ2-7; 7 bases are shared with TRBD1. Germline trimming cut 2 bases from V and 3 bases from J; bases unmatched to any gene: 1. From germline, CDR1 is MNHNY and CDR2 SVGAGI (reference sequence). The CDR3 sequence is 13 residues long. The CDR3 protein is CASSYGTDYEQYF. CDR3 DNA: TGTGCCAGCAGTTACGGGACAGACTACGAGCAGTACTTC.

The CDR3 DNA follows: TGTGCCAGCAGTGAAGAGTGGATTAGCGGGGCCTACAATGAGCAGTTCTTC. Translated: CASSEEWISGAYNEQFF. J is TRBJ2-1 and V is TRBV2; 8 nucleotides align to TRBD2. Germline lookup yields CDR1 SNHLY and CDR2 FYNNEI. The CDR3 has 17 amino acids. V lost 1 base to trimming and J lost 2 bases; unmatched junction nucleotides: 7.